This T cell receptor (beta chain) derives from a study of OX40 agonist ivuxolimab in advanced cancers. Study-level information: A mean age of roughly 62 years, range about 20 to 79, was recorded, and 70% to 85% were male.

TCRdb's table, derived via immunoSEQ multiplex PCR, lists solely in-frame clones and lacks some. The sample lists around 67,000 clones, 80% occurring once. Note on this clone: Its antigen is as yet unknown.

The germline V and J ends were trimmed by 1 base and 6 bases, with 13 bases remaining between them. CDR3 length: 14 amino acids. Germline assignment: CDR1 GTSNPN and CDR2 SVGIG (reference sequence). Study conclusions and caveats: Among T cells, CD8+ cells averaged more expanded clones than CD4+ cells. With doses of 0.1-3.0 mg/kg, partial responders showed among the lowest clonal expansion.

The chain links TRBV30 to TRBJ1-5, with TRBD1 as a possible D gene (6 bases). The sequence came from an adult with an advanced solid tumor such as melanoma, head and neck, liver or kidney cancer. The sample was CD4+ or CD8+ T cells sorted from blood, taken in a trial of the OX40 agonist ivuxolimab. CDR3 protein: CAWSDGQMAQPQHF. Written as DNA, the CDR3 is TGTGCCTGGAGTGATGGACAGATGGCTCAGCCCCAGCATTTT.